This T cell receptor beta chain was captured by sequencing in a study of cytomegalovirus exposure and HLA in healthy donors. Notes on the study in general: Under in vitro conditions, three CMV-associated chains were confirmed as specific for CMV antigens. Associated with cytomegalovirus, according to the listing, were 150 to 200 TCR beta chains. For cytomegalovirus status, the classifier reportedly gave diagnoses with high specificity and sensitivity.

On this clone: Its antigen is undetermined.

Vbeta (60) and Jbeta (13) primers were used in the PCR. The authors' processing: It was a later analysis that counted about 80 million unique TCR beta chains, of which some 9.9 million were shared. Produced via immunoSEQ multiplex PCR; TCRdb's table is partial and in-frame only. V and J calls and clone size follow that table, whereas D and trimming were derived from the DNA. This sample yields 70,000 to 95,000 clones, of which around four fifths are seen a single time; around 5.2% belongs to the top ten. CDR1 is PRHDT and CDR2 is FYEKMQ in the germline V gene (reference sequence). The germline V and J ends were trimmed by 5 bases and 4 bases, with 12 bases remaining between them. The CDR3 is made up of 14 amino acids.

The TCR sequence derives from a woman younger than 35 in good health and CMV-seropositive. The source material was PBMCs. The rearrangement uses TRBV13 and TRBJ2-1, with D possibly matching TRBD1 (5 bases). CDR3 in amino acids: CASSARQKYNEQFF. The CDR3 DNA follows: TGTGCCAGCAGCGCCCGACAGAAATACAATGAGCAGTTCTTC.